One sample yielded the 7 T cell receptor beta chains listed below, sequenced in a study of T cells in Graves' hyperthyroidism and ophthalmopathy. RNA transcripts yielded amplified TCR beta CDR3 regions. The HTBI primer set served for first-round RT-PCR of the TCR CDR3. Using its own MiXCR run on the multiplex PCR reads, TCRdb lists one record per CDR3 protein. The table has a few hundred thousand distinct CDR3 sequences, about an eighth seen once. Material for sequencing was blood. Receptors were obtained from a woman between 18 and 29 years old with Graves' hyperthyroidism.

Ten or more counts support this clonotype. The chain uses TRBV11-3 and TRBJ2-1; D might be TRBD2 (6 bases). This CDR3 spans 13 amino acids. Trimming took off 0 bases at V and 8 bases at J, with 8 bases between the two ends. In germline, CDR1 is SGHNT, CDR2 YENEEA. The CDR3 protein is CASSLEVADEQFF. DNA for the CDR3: TGTGCCAGCAGCTTAGAAGTAGCGGATGAGCAGTTCTTC.

This clonotype was picked up many times. The V gene is TRBV12-3 or TRBV12-4, the J gene TRBJ2-7, with D possibly being TRBD1 (6 bases). V shed 7 bases and J shed 2 bases, with 12 bases lying between them. This CDR3 comprises 13 residues. The CDR3 sequence is CASTPGQTYEQYF. CDR3 coding DNA: TGTGCCAGCACTCCGGGACAAACCTACGAGCAGTACTTC.

This clonotype was counted at least ten times. The CDR3, as DNA: TGTGCCAGCAGTGATAAACTGGTAAATGAGCAGTTCTTC. Amino acid sequence: CASSDKLVNEQFF. The chain combines TRBV2 with TRBJ2-1, with D hard to call. The CDR3 sequence is 13 residues long. From germline, CDR1 is SNHLY and CDR2 FYNNEI. V was trimmed by 3 bases and J by 7 bases, leaving 10 bases between them.

This clonotype was seen many times. This sequence joins TRBV11-3 and TRBJ1-4, with D uncertain. The CDR3 consists of 15 residues. Trimming removed 4 bases from V and 4 bases from J, with 13 bases in between. CDR1 SGHNT and CDR2 YENEEA come from the germline V gene. In nucleotides, the CDR3 is TGTGCCAGCAGCTCCCGGGAATTGAGTAATGAAAAACTGTTTTTT. The encoded protein is CASSSRELSNEKLFF.

V gene TRBV5-6 combines with J gene TRBJ2-3; 9 bases align to TRBD2. Germline V gene data show CDR1 as SGHDT and CDR2 as YYEEEE. CDR3 size: 18 residues. Trimming took 4 bases from V and 5 from J; bases not matched to a gene: 17. CDR3 protein: CASSLFRTSELGGDTQYF. The CDR3 region has the DNA TGTGCCAGCAGCCTCTTTAGGACTAGCGAACTCGGGGGAGATACGCAGTATTTT.

This clonotype was counted many times. The V gene is TRBV20-1, the J gene TRBJ1-1; no reliable D call. In germline, CDR1 is DFQATT, CDR2 SNEGSKA (reference sequence). V lost 0 bases and J lost 0, with 5 bases in between. The length of the CDR3 is 13 residues. The CDR3 DNA sequence: TGCAGTGCTAGAGATCCCCTGAACACTGAAGCTTTCTTT. Amino acid sequence: CSARDPLNTEAFF.

This clonotype was seen a few times. V and J are TRBV7-9 and TRBJ1-2; 7 bases agree with TRBD1. Germline lookup yields CDR1 SEHNR and CDR2 FQNEAQ (reference sequence). The CDR3 contains 11 residues. The V gene end was trimmed by 8 bases and the J gene end by 4 bases; junction bases not matched to a gene: 1. Here the CDR3 reads CASDRVYGYTF. The CDR3 nucleotides read TGTGCCAGCGACAGGGTCTATGGCTACACCTTC.